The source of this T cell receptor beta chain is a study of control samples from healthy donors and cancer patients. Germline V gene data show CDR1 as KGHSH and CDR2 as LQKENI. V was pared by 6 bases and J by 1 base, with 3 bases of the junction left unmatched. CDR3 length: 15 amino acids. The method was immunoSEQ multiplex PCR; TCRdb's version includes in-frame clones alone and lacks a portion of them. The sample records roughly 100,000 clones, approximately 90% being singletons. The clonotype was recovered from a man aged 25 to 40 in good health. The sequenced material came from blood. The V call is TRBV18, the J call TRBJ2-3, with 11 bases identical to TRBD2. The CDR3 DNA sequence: TGTGCCAGCTCGCTGGGACTAGCGGGCACAGATACGCAGTATTTT. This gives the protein CASSLGLAGTDTQYF.